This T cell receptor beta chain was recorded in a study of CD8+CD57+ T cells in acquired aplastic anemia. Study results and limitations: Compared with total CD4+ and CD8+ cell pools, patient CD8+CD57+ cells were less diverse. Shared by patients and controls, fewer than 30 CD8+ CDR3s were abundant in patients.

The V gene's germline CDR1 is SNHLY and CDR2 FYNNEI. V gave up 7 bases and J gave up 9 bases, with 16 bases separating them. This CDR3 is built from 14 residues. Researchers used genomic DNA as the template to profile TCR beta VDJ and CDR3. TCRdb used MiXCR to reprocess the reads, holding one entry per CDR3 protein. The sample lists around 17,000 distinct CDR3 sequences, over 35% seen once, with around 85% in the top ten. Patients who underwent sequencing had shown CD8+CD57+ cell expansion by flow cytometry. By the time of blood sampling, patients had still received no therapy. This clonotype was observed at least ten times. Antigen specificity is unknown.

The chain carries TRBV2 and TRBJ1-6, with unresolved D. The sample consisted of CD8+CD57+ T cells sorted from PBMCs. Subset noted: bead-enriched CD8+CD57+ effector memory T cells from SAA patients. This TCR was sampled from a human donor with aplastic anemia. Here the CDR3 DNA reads TGTGCCAGCATTCCCGGCGAAAGGACTTCACCCCTCCACTTT. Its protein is CASIPGERTSPLHF.